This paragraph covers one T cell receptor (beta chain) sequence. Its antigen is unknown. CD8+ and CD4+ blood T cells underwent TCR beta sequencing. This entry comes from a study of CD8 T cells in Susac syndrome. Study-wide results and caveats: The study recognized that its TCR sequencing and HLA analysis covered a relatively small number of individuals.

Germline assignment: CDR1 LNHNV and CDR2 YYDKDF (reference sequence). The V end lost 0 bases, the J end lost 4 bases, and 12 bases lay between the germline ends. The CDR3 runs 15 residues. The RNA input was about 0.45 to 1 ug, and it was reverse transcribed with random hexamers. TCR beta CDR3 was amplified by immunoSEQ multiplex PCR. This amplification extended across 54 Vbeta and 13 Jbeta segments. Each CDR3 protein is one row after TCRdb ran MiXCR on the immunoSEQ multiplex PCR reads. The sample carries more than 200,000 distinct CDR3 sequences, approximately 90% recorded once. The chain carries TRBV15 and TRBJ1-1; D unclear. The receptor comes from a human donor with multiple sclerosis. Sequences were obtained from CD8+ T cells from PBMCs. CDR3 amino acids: CATSRDRGGSTEAFF. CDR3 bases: TGTGCCACCAGCAGAGACCGGGGAGGAAGCACTGAAGCTTTCTTT.